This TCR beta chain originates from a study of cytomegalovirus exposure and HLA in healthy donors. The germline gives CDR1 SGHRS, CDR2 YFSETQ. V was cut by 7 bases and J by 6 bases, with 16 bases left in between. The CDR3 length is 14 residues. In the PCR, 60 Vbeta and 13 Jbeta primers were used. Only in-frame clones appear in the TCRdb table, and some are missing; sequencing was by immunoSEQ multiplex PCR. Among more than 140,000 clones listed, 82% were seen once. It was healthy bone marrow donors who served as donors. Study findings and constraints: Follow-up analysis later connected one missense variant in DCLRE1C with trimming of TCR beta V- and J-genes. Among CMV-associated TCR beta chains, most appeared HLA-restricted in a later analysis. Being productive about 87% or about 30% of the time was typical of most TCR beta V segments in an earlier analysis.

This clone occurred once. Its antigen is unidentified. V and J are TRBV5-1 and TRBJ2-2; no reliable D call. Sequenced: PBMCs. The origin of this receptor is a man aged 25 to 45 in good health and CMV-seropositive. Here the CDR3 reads CASAEYVSAGELFF. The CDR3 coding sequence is TGCGCCAGCGCAGAATATGTCAGTGCCGGGGAGCTGTTTTTT.